These 13 T cell receptor beta chains share one sample of origin, sequenced in a study of long-term antiretroviral therapy in people with HIV. Investigators performed immunoSEQ version v3.0 at survey level. Produced via immunoSEQ multiplex PCR; TCRdb's table is partial and in-frame only. The sample has 24,000 or so clones; 85% to 95% are singletons. The sample was unsorted PBMCs, taken 7.6 years after starting antiretroviral therapy. The receptors were sampled from a woman aged 40 to 50 with HIV.

The rearrangement joins TRBV5-4 to TRBJ2-5; either TRBD1 or TRBD2 may fit D (6 bases each). Germline CDR1 and CDR2: SGHNT and YYREEE (reference sequence). The CDR3 runs 13 residues. Trimming stripped 4 bases from V and 5 bases from J, with 12 bases between. The CDR3 loop reads CASSPGAGETQYF. The CDR3 bases are TGTGCCAGCAGCCCGGGGGCCGGGGAGACCCAGTACTTC. Drawing the rest from reference TRBV5-4 and TRBJ2-5, the complete variable domain is ETGVTQSPTHLIKTRGQQVTLRCSSQSGHNTVSWYQQALGQGPQFIFQYYREEENGRGNFPPRFSGLQFPNYSSELNVNALELDDSALYLCASSPGAGETQYFGPGTRLLVL.

This chain joins TRBV9 and TRBJ2-5; 8 bases match TRBD1. From germline, CDR1 is SGDLS and CDR2 YYNGEE. After removal of 4 bases from V and 4 bases from J, the junction contained 6 bases not matched to a gene. The CDR3 runs to 14 residues. This CDR3 is CASSRTGTGETQYF. In nucleotides, the CDR3 is TGTGCCAGCAGCAGAACCGGGACAGGAGAGACCCAGTACTTC.

This clone was found once. The chain employs TRBV5-1 and TRBJ2-1; TRBD1 agrees at 7 bases. The V segment lost 5 bases and the J segment 5 bases; nucleotides outside the gene matches: 16. Germline V gene data show CDR1 as SGHRS and CDR2 as YFSETQ. The CDR3 sequence is 17 residues long. CDR3 loop: CASRGFANRGTDNEQFF. The CDR3 DNA reads TGCGCCAGCAGGGGGTTCGCGAACAGGGGAACGGACAATGAGCAGTTCTTC.

This sequence joins TRBV6-5 and TRBJ1-1; D gene ambiguous. The CDR3 loop spans 13 amino acids. V lost 5 bases to trimming and J lost 1 base, with 8 bases between them. CDR1 and CDR2 (germline): MNHEY, SVGAGI. The CDR3: CASSTLANTEAFF. The CDR3 DNA follows: TGTGCCAGCAGTACCCTCGCGAACACTGAAGCTTTCTTT.

The chain carries TRBV2 and TRBJ2-5; possible D gene TRBD2, 5 bases. The CDR3 spans 12 residues. Trimming shortened V by 4 bases and J by 4 bases, and 7 bases separated the two germline ends. The V gene's germline CDR1 is SNHLY and CDR2 FYNNEI. The CDR3 sequence is CASSGSGETQYF. In DNA form, the CDR3 reads TGTGCCAGCAGTGGGAGCGGAGAGACCCAGTACTTC.

The V and J genes are TRBV19 and TRBJ1-2; no reliable D call. Germline loops: CDR1 LNHDA, CDR2 SQIVND (reference sequence). V shed 5 bases and J shed 0 bases, with 16 bases lying between them. This CDR3 spans 16 amino acids. The CDR3 coding sequence is TGTGCCAGTAGTTCGACCCGGGCCTCAGCTAACTATGGCTACACCTTC. Translated, it gives CASSSTRASANYGYTF.

V is TRBV15 and J is TRBJ1-6; 8 nucleotides match TRBD1. The CDR3 has 15 amino acids. J was trimmed by 7 bases and V by 2 bases; bases with no gene match: 4. In germline, CDR1 is LNHNV, CDR2 YYDKDF (reference sequence). Here the CDR3 DNA reads TGTGCCACCAGCAGAAAGGGACAGGAGAATTCACCCCTCCACTTT. Its protein is CATSRKGQENSPLHF.

The chain combines TRBV2 with TRBJ1-2; D might be TRBD1 (5 bases). The germline CDR1 and CDR2 sequences are SNHLY and FYNNEI. V lost 10 bases, J lost 0 bases, and 9 bases lay in between. The CDR3 spans 12 residues. The CDR3 here is CATKTANYGYTF. The CDR3 nucleotides are TGTGCCACCAAGACAGCTAACTATGGCTACACCTTC.

The chain couples TRBV5-4 to TRBJ2-3, with TRBD2 matching over 11 bases. The trim removed 4 bases at V and 4 bases at J, leaving 17 bases unmatched. The V gene's germline CDR1 is SGHNT and CDR2 YYREEE (reference sequence). CDR3 length: 19 residues. CDR3 in amino acids: CASSQDLSGGVRRADTQYF. DNA of the CDR3: TGTGCCAGCAGCCAAGATCTTAGCGGGGGGGTTCGTCGGGCAGATACGCAGTATTTT. The full variable domain, completed using reference TRBV5-4 and TRBJ2-3, is ETGVTQSPTHLIKTRGQQVTLRCSSQSGHNTVSWYQQALGQGPQFIFQYYREEENGRGNFPPRFSGLQFPNYSSELNVNALELDDSALYLCASSQDLSGGVRRADTQYFGPGTRLTVL.

The V and J genes are TRBV19 and TRBJ1-2, with a tentative D call TRBD1 (6 bases). Deletions cut 6 bases from V and 8 bases from J, with 16 bases between. Per the germline V gene, CDR1 is LNHDA and CDR2 is SQIVND (reference sequence). The CDR3 totals 13 residues. CDR3 sequence: CASRTLGGQGYTF. CDR3 nucleotides: TGTGCCAGTAGGACCCTTGGGGGGCAGGGCTACACCTTC.

V usage is TRBV5-4 and J usage is TRBJ2-7, with TRBD2 identical over 14 bases. The CDR3 has 17 amino acids. Germline trimming cut 3 bases from V and 0 bases from J; bases unmatched to any gene: 5. The germline gives CDR1 SGHNT, CDR2 YYREEE (reference sequence). The CDR3 is CASSWTSGGLHSYEQYF. As DNA, the CDR3 is TGTGCCAGCAGCTGGACTAGCGGGGGGCTTCACTCCTACGAGCAGTACTTC.

In nucleotides, the CDR3 is TGTGCCAGCAGCTCCGGGACAGGCGTCAACTATGGCTACACCTTC. Translation gives CASSSGTGVNYGYTF. The V gene is TRBV5-4, the J gene TRBJ1-2; 8 bases agree with TRBD1. The CDR3 spans 15 residues. Germline-derived CDR1 and CDR2 are SGHNT and YYREEE (reference sequence). V dropped 3 bases and J dropped 2; count of bases not matched to a gene: 6.

The gene calls are TRBV4-1 and TRBJ2-1; D is unclear. This CDR3 has 15 residues. V gave up 0 bases and J gave up 6 bases, with 12 bases separating them. Germline V gene lookup returns CDR1 MGHRA and CDR2 YSYEKL. Here the CDR3 reads CASSQDIVLGNEQFF. The DNA for the CDR3 is TGCGCCAGCAGCCAAGATATTGTCCTCGGCAATGAGCAGTTCTTC.